This T cell receptor (beta chain) was recovered during a study of blood T cells in healthy people across ages. Study-wide findings and caveats: Fewer expanded clones and more diversity marked long-lived versus aged donors. With age, beta diversity per million T cells declined roughly linearly, significantly by 30 to 40.

A second roughly 6 to 12 cycle PCR used barcoded and J-beta primers. TCRdb ran MiXCR on the 5' RACE reads and lists one entry per CDR3 protein. The sample has roughly 800,000 distinct CDR3 sequences, 58% seen once. This clonotype was recorded a few times. Its antigen is undetermined. The J segment lost 4 bases and the V segment lost 8 bases, leaving 11 bases of the junction unmatched. The V gene's germline CDR1 is DFQATT and CDR2 SNEGSKA (reference sequence). CDR3 length equals 14 residues. This receptor was taken from a young man in good health. This chain links TRBV20-1 with TRBJ2-3; 8 bases align to TRBD2. Sequenced input: blood. The CDR3 nucleotides are TGCAGTACCGCCCCCGGGGGGGCGGCAGATACGCAGTATTTT. Translating it yields CSTAPGGAADTQYF.